This T cell receptor beta chain was profiled in a study of T cells after posttransplantation cyclophosphamide. The V end was cut by 4 bases, the J end by 7 bases, with 11 bases between. This CDR3 comprises 13 residues. Germline lookup yields CDR1 SGDLS and CDR2 YYNGEE. Overall study findings and caveats: Later blood repertoires were often dominated by clones from the donor CD8+ memory compartment. Tissue-infiltrating T cells from skin or gut overlapped little with blood T cells. Recipient CMV seropositivity and CMV reactivation strongly tracked TRB clonality.

Concerning this clone: What it binds is unknown.

Cells defined as naive were viable CD3+CD4+ or CD3+CD8+ and CCR7+CD45RA+CD45RO-CD95-CD27+CD28+. The related graft donor's blood sample was taken on the day of bone marrow donation. The table came from immunoSEQ multiplex PCR; TCRdb's copy has only in-frame clones and leaves some out. The profile shows some 30,000 clones, 90% to 95% of them singletons. The source is a man aged 25 to 40 in good health and a related stem cell transplant donor. J is TRBJ2-2 and V is TRBV9; possibly TRBD2 for D (5 bases). The material sequenced was naive CD4+ T cells sorted from blood. The CDR3 DNA reads as TGTGCCAGCAGCCCCGGAGGAATCGGGGAGCTGTTTTTT. It codes for CASSPGGIGELFF.